The rows below give T cell receptor beta chains drawn from one sample of a study of T cell changes during pregnancy in multiple sclerosis. Using immunoSEQ multiplex PCR, the repertoire was profiled, and TCRdb retains in-frame clones only, with some absent. Among fewer than 50,000 clones listed, about 90% were seen once. This specimen was CD8+ T cells from peripheral blood mononuclear cells, taken after pregnancy. The origin of the receptors is a female donor with multiple sclerosis, enrolled in a pregnancy study. CDR3s include the opening cysteine and the closing phenylalanine or tryptophan. The D gene is left open where the match is weak. Not all rows give a size; the values are once, few, many and, for expanded clones, a class.

D gene: -; V gene: TRBV29-1; J gene: TRBJ1-2; clone size: -; CDR3 protein: CSASSDHYGYTF; CDR3 DNA: TGCAGCGCCTCCAGCGACCACTATGGCTACACCTTC
D gene: TRBD1; V gene: TRBV6-5; J gene: TRBJ2-7; clone size: -; CDR3 protein: CASSYLGTANYEQYF; CDR3 DNA: TGTGCCAGCAGTTACTTGGGGACAGCCAACTACGAGCAGTACTTC
D gene: TRBD2; V gene: TRBV28; J gene: TRBJ2-7; clone size: -; CDR3 protein: CASSFNVERGTSYEQYF; CDR3 DNA: TGTGCCAGCAGTTTCAACGTCGAGCGGGGGACCTCCTACGAGCAGTACTTC
D gene: -; V gene: TRBV15; J gene: TRBJ1-4; clone size: -; CDR3 protein: CATRGLDEKLFF; CDR3 DNA: TGTGCCACCCGGGGATTAGATGAAAAACTGTTTTTT
D gene: -; V gene: TRBV10-2; J gene: TRBJ2-5; clone size: -; CDR3 protein: CASSESGGTQETQYF; CDR3 DNA: TGCGCCAGCAGTGAGTCTGGGGGGACCCAAGAGACCCAGTACTTC
D gene: -; V gene: TRBV13; J gene: TRBJ2-5; clone size: -; CDR3 protein: CASSNPLDRLQETQYF; CDR3 DNA: TGTGCCAGCAGCAACCCCCTCGACAGGTTACAAGAGACCCAGTACTTC
D gene: -; V gene: TRBV5-1; J gene: TRBJ2-1; clone size: -; CDR3 protein: CASSLVGGSYNEQFF; CDR3 DNA: TGCGCCAGCAGCTTGGTCGGGGGCTCCTACAATGAGCAGTTCTTC
D gene: -; V gene: TRBV6-5; J gene: TRBJ1-2; clone size: once; CDR3 protein: CASTLGGAGYGYTF; CDR3 DNA: TGTGCCAGCACCCTGGGGGGGGCGGGTTATGGCTACACCTTC
D gene: -; V gene: TRBV11-2; J gene: TRBJ1-5; clone size: few; CDR3 protein: CASSSSGQPQHF; CDR3 DNA: TGTGCCAGCAGCTCGAGCGGTCAGCCCCAGCATTTT
D gene: -; V gene: TRBV2; J gene: TRBJ2-5; clone size: -; CDR3 protein: CASNPPETQYF; CDR3 DNA: TGTGCCAGCAATCCCCCGGAGACCCAGTACTTC
D gene: -; V gene: TRBV5-6; J gene: TRBJ1-1; clone size: -; CDR3 protein: CASSSRTAPTEAFF; CDR3 DNA: TGTGCCAGCAGCTCACGGACAGCCCCTACTGAAGCTTTCTTT
D gene: -; V gene: TRBV4-1; J gene: TRBJ1-5; clone size: few; CDR3 protein: CASSHGGVDQPQHF; CDR3 DNA: TGCGCCAGCAGCCATGGGGGGGTTGATCAGCCCCAGCATTTT
D gene: -; V gene: TRBV6-5; J gene: TRBJ2-7; clone size: -; CDR3 protein: CASSPDSTGQYF; CDR3 DNA: TGTGCCAGCAGTCCCGACAGTACGGGGCAGTACTTC
D gene: -; V gene: TRBV5-8; J gene: TRBJ1-2; clone size: -; CDR3 protein: CASILGSWTAANYGYTF; CDR3 DNA: TGTGCCAGCATCCTGGGGTCCTGGACAGCAGCTAACTATGGCTACACCTTC
D gene: -; V gene: TRBV13; J gene: TRBJ1-4; clone size: -; CDR3 protein: CASSLGGQGGKLFF; CDR3 DNA: TGTGCCAGCAGCTTAGGCGGGCAGGGCGGAAAACTGTTTTTT
D gene: -; V gene: TRBV4-1; J gene: TRBJ2-2; clone size: -; CDR3 protein: CASSQRTENTGELFF; CDR3 DNA: TGCGCCAGCAGCCAACGTACAGAGAACACCGGGGAGCTGTTTTTT
D gene: -; V gene: TRBV9; J gene: TRBJ1-2; clone size: -; CDR3 protein: CASSVDRTGYTF; CDR3 DNA: TGTGCCAGCAGCGTCGACAGGACTGGCTACACCTTC
D gene: TRBD2; V gene: TRBV7-3; J gene: TRBJ2-3; clone size: once; CDR3 protein: CASSALPLIAGEVTDTQYF; CDR3 DNA: TGTGCCAGCAGCGCCCTACCCCTTATAGCGGGGGAGGTGACAGATACGCAGTATTTT
D gene: -; V gene: TRBV5-1; J gene: TRBJ2-1; clone size: -; CDR3 protein: CASSLSEGTYNEQFF; CDR3 DNA: TGCGCCAGCAGCCTCTCGGAGGGAACCTACAATGAGCAGTTCTTC
D gene: -; V gene: TRBV7-3; J gene: TRBJ2-1; clone size: -; CDR3 protein: CASSRAPGELNEQFF; CDR3 DNA: TGTGCCAGCAGCCGCGCGCCAGGGGAACTCAATGAGCAGTTCTTC
D gene: TRBD2; V gene: TRBV29-1; J gene: TRBJ2-3; clone size: -; CDR3 protein: CSVGGGDTDTQYF; CDR3 DNA: TGCAGCGTTGGTGGGGGGGACACAGATACGCAGTATTTT
D gene: -; V gene: TRBV11-2; J gene: TRBJ2-1; clone size: -; CDR3 protein: CASSLVGGTQFF; CDR3 DNA: TGTGCCAGCAGCTTAGTCGGAGGCACCCAGTTCTTC
D gene: -; V gene: TRBV11-2; J gene: TRBJ1-5; clone size: -; CDR3 protein: CASSWTDQQPQHF; CDR3 DNA: TGTGCCAGCAGCTGGACAGATCAGCAGCCCCAGCATTTT
D gene: -; V gene: TRBV2; J gene: TRBJ2-2; clone size: -; CDR3 protein: CASSDPGFENTGELFF; CDR3 DNA: TGTGCCAGCAGTGACCCGGGATTCGAGAACACCGGGGAGCTGTTTTTT
D gene: TRBD2; V gene: TRBV28; J gene: TRBJ2-7; clone size: -; CDR3 protein: CASSSHHRLAGGLYGYEQYF; CDR3 DNA: TGTGCCAGCAGTTCCCATCACCGACTAGCGGGGGGGCTCTACGGCTACGAGCAGTACTTC
D gene: -; V gene: TRBV2; J gene: TRBJ1-1; clone size: -; CDR3 protein: CASTSDRTEAFF; CDR3 DNA: TGTGCCAGCACCTCCGACAGGACTGAAGCTTTCTTT
D gene: -; V gene: TRBV21-1; J gene: TRBJ1-5; clone size: -; CDR3 protein: CASSIARGQYSNQPQHF; CDR3 DNA: TGTGCCAGCAGCATTGCCAGGGGGCAGTATAGCAATCAGCCCCAGCATTTT
D gene: -; V gene: TRBV2; J gene: TRBJ1-1; clone size: -; CDR3 protein: CASSFEQGMNTEAFF; CDR3 DNA: TGTGCCAGCAGTTTTGAGCAGGGGATGAACACTGAAGCTTTCTTT
D gene: TRBD1; V gene: TRBV4-1; J gene: TRBJ2-7; clone size: -; CDR3 protein: CASSQKDRGIYEQYF; CDR3 DNA: TGCGCCAGCAGCCAAAAGGACAGGGGGATTTACGAGCAGTACTTC
D gene: -; V gene: TRBV5-6; J gene: TRBJ1-1; clone size: few; CDR3 protein: CASTSGFMVVTEAFF; CDR3 DNA: TGTGCCAGCACGAGCGGCTTTATGGTAGTCACTGAAGCTTTCTTT
D gene: TRBD1; V gene: TRBV7-9; J gene: TRBJ2-6; clone size: -; CDR3 protein: CASSQGESGANVLTF; CDR3 DNA: TGTGCCAGCAGCCAGGGGGAATCTGGGGCCAACGTCCTGACTTTC